This TCR beta chain was obtained from a study of blood T cell repertoires in COVID-19 (dated by TCRdb to the early 2020s). In the study overall: The collaborator samples originated in the United States, Italy and Spain and spanned the acute and convalescent phases of COVID-19. The material from the prospective study consisted of cDNA or gDNA derived from T cells, B-cell-depleted T cells, or PBMCs. Subjects who had been exposed to COVID-19, were actively infected with it, or had recovered from it provided the deeply sampled blood TCRbeta repertoires that made up the dataset. A freely available public database, intended as a resource for researchers studying the immune response to SARS-CoV-2, is where the repertoires were released. Samples came from the ongoing ImmuneRACE study (first 160 participants) plus 1,254 subjects from 6 global collaborators. The sample metadata nearly always contained a de-identified subject ID, COVID-19 status, age in years and sex. HLA class I and class II types, where available, came from metadata supplied by the sample provider rather than from assay-based typing. Overall study results and their limits: The amount of clinical and demographic metadata varied by source and participant and was provided uncurated.

Enrolling through a virtual design, the prospective study's participants ranged in age from roughly 18 to 89 years and lived across 24 United States geographic areas. In the prospective study, cohorts were assigned on the basis of participant-reported clinical history obtained from a screening survey and a study questionnaire. Recovered participants in ImmuneRACE Cohort 3 were defined as having two consecutive negative NP/OP PCR tests, clearance from a healthcare professional, or resolution of symptoms. In the prospective study, mobile phlebotomists collected whole blood, serum and a nasopharyngeal or oropharyngeal swab from each participant. Additional blood draws and questionnaires over an approximately 2-month period could optionally be provided by prospective study participants. Blood samples from the prospective study were shipped frozen or at room temperature prior to DNA extraction. Including cysteine and phenylalanine, the CDR3 has 14 amino acids. The CDR3 DNA has 42 bases and is translated from base 1. Trimming accounts for 3 bases at V and 0 bases at J, while the number of junction bases matched to no gene is 1. Taken from the germline V gene (reference sequence), the CDR1 and CDR2 loops are LNHDA and SQIVND.

TCRbeta CDR3 regions were amplified from genomic DNA by means of the immunoSEQ Assay, a bias-controlled multiplex PCR. From the authors' description of their analysis: The number of nucleated cells in each sample was estimated from the amplification of reference gene primers within the assay. Sequence reads were collapsed and filtered to measure the absolute abundance of every unique TCRbeta CDR3 rearrangement. Productive Simpson clonality was computed per sample as the square root of Simpson's diversity index over productive rearrangements. The clones in this table, taken by TCRdb from immuneACCESS, are in-frame only. Not every clone is retained; where verified, under half of the shortfall comes from an unresolved V gene, and the cause of the rest is unknown. The DNA gave D and trimming, while V, J and clone size come from that table. The sample includes around 330,000 clones, with approximately 90% observed a single time. 8% to 10% of the sample rests with the top ten.

Concerning this clone itself: Its antigen is not yet known. The input lacks base qualities; no much larger clone sits a single base away. Other DNA variants within this sample encode the same CDR3.

The chain is made from TRBV19 and TRBJ1-1, with 7 bases in between that match TRBD1. What was sequenced was PBMCs or T cells enriched from blood (not recorded which). The receptor comes from a woman aged 35 to 49 who had recovered from COVID-19. Read as DNA, the sequence is TGTGCCAGTAGTATCGGGACAGTGAACACTGAAGCTTTCTTT. Its protein reads: CASSIGTVNTEAFF.